This T cell receptor (beta chain) was captured in a study of T cells in localized non-small cell lung cancer (TCRdb year 2020). In terms of the full investigation: The study examined T cell repertoires in under 300 patients with early-stage NSCLC and compared tumors with uninvolved tumor-adjacent lungs. The cohort consisted of roughly 240 treatment-naive NSCLC patients whose localized lung tumors had been resected. NSCLC patients had a mean age of roughly 69 years, and approximately 140 were male and 85 to 110 female. Points the paper makes about the study in general: Because the study design was exploratory, TCR variables were selected using unadjusted p-values without false-discovery rate correction. A median of around 50 of the top 100 tumor clones were detected in paired uninvolved adjacent lung, and 28 of these tumor clones were also found among the top 100 clones of the paired uninvolved adjacent lung. Higher blood T cell density associated with longer overall survival, while higher adjacent-lung clonality associated with shorter survival. The highest T cell clonality was observed in uninvolved tumor-adjacent lung, where clonality exceeded that of tumor, suggesting that antigenic responses were more focused in uninvolved tumor-adjacent lung. Because multi-region sequencing of the tumors was not done, intratumor heterogeneity could not be ruled out.

The CDR3 starts with the cysteine, ends with the phenylalanine, and has 14 residues. CDR3 DNA is the only sequence kept; it has 42 bases, read in frame from the first base. The germline V end is reduced by 4 bases and the J end by 8 bases; junction bases left unmatched: 12. Sequences SQVTM (CDR1) and ANQGSEA (CDR2) are obtained from the germline V gene. At diagnosis, tumor, uninvolved tumor-adjacent lung and peripheral blood were collected and then preserved as a mix of FFPE and fresh-frozen material. For TCR repertoire profiling, blood samples were analyzed in the form of peripheral blood mononuclear cells. TCR beta CDR3 regions were sequenced from DNA using the immunoSEQ Assay. The study's processing was this. T cell density was computed as TCR beta template counts normalized to usable DNA estimated by amplifying housekeeping genes. Richness was estimated using the preseqR package, with extrapolation to 400,000 templates for PBMC samples and to 120,000 templates for tissue samples. Clonality was taken to be one minus Pielou's evenness. Tissue-enriched TCRs were identified through differential abundance testing performed on productive amino-acid clonotypes, with a minimum total count of 5 and an alpha of 0.1. The Jaccard Index and the Morisita Overlap Index were used to measure how much the repertoires overlapped between compartments. GLIPH clustered TCR beta CDR3s with public tetramer-defined viral CDR3s; viral motifs required at least three viral sequences plus V-gene enrichment. TCRdb took over this immuneACCESS table, retaining in-frame rearrangements with V and J assigned. Such tables are incomplete; in checked studies, under half of the missing clones stem from an unresolved V gene, and the remainder is unexplained. The D gene and trimming were derived from the DNA, and the V and J assignments and clone size from that table. The sample includes about 16,000 clones, with about 90% observed a single time. The ten largest clonotypes hold approximately 1.2% of the sample.

To note about this clone: There is no known antigen for this receptor. No base quality values were provided; no much bigger clone lies one nucleotide off.

Sequencing used peripheral blood mononuclear cells, obtained before any cancer treatment. Here the chain combines TRBV29-1 and TRBJ1-2, and 8 junction bases match TRBD1. The source is a woman aged 35 to 75 with stage III lung adenocarcinoma. Here the CDR3 is given as CSVGSPGGLFGYTF. The DNA sequence is given as TGCAGCGTTGGCTCGCCAGGGGGCCTTTTCGGCTACACCTTC.